This TCR beta chain is drawn from a study of shared clonotypes between healthy human individuals. The overall study: Each donor had three CD4 naive, three CD4 memory, two CD8 naive and one CD8 memory plate. Points from the study as a whole: Represented diversity, genetic and exposure-history alike, was limited by few donors.

To note about this clone: Its cognate antigen is unknown.

V lost 7 bases, J lost 3 bases, and 16 bases lay in between. CDR3 length: 14 amino acids. Germline assignment: CDR1 SNHLY and CDR2 FYNNEI. Replicate PCRs from sorted subsets contained roughly 200 ng DNA, which is some 29,000 T cell genomes. Measured with immunoSEQ multiplex PCR; TCRdb has only the in-frame clones, and not every one. The data show 550,000 to 700,000 clones, around four fifths seen once. Input material: memory CD4+ T cells sorted from blood. Subset meaning: CD45RA-negative fraction. The chain is built from TRBV2 and TRBJ2-7; D is possibly TRBD1 or TRBD2 (6 bases each). This clonotype was sampled from a woman aged 30 to 39 in good health. CDR3 coding DNA: TGTGCCAGCAAAACAGGGAGGTCGCGCTACGAGCAGTACTTC. This encodes CASKTGRSRYEQYF.